The next 10 T cell receptor beta chains were all read from a single sample in a study of sequential checkpoint blockade in melanoma. Profiled with immunoSEQ multiplex PCR; TCRdb holds only in-frame clones, not every one. The table includes around 39,000 clones, roughly 81% detected once. Treatment indicated: randomized to nivolumab then ipilimumab (arm A) or the reverse (arm B). Sample: CD8+ T cells sorted from blood (inferred from file names), taken from a patient given nivolumab and ipilimumab in sequence. These receptors were collected from a human donor with melanoma.

This sequence joins TRBV5-5 and TRBJ1-6; 7 bases map to TRBD1. The V gene's germline CDR1 is SGHKS and CDR2 YYEKEE (reference sequence). Trimming removed 4 bases from V and 7 bases from J; junction bases left unmatched: 5. This CDR3 spans 14 amino acids. CDR3 coding DNA: TGTGCCAGCAGCGAGGACAGGTGGAATTCACCCCTCCACTTT. Amino acid sequence: CASSEDRWNSPLHF.

The V call is TRBV2, the J call TRBJ2-3, with TRBD2 matching 7 bases. With V trimmed by 11 bases and J by 2 bases, 13 bases remained unmatched. There are 15 residues in the CDR3. In germline, CDR1 is SNHLY, CDR2 FYNNEI. The CDR3 sequence is CAAEGGGGHTDTQYF. Written as DNA, the CDR3 is TGTGCCGCAGAGGGAGGCGGGGGTCACACAGATACGCAGTATTTT.

Remarks on this clone: The same CDR3 can be traced to other DNA sequences in this sample. The V call is TRBV5-4, the J call TRBJ1-4, with 7 bases lining up with TRBD1. This CDR3 has 13 amino acids. Germline values: CDR1 SGHNT, CDR2 YYREEE (reference sequence). Germline trimming cut 0 bases from V and 8 bases from J; bases unmatched to any gene: 1. The CDR3 coding sequence is TGTGCCAGCAGCTTGGCGGGACAGGAAAAACTGTTTTTT. This translates into CASSLAGQEKLFF.

This chain connects TRBV19 to TRBJ2-1, with 7 bases identical to TRBD2. Trimming cost V 7 bases and J 6 bases; bases outside gene matches: 6. CDR3 size: 13 residues. From germline, CDR1 is LNHDA and CDR2 SQIVND (reference sequence). The DNA for the CDR3 is TGTGCCAGTACGACGCCGGGAGGCAATGAGCAGTTCTTC. This translates into CASTTPGGNEQFF.

The rearrangement links TRBV2 to TRBJ1-4, with D maybe TRBD1 (6 bases). The germline V and J ends were trimmed by 4 bases and 7 bases, with 13 bases remaining between them. CDR3 length: 14 residues. Germline assignment: CDR1 SNHLY and CDR2 FYNNEI. The CDR3 nucleotides are TGTGCCAGCAGTGGAGTAGGGGGAAGTGAAAAACTGTTTTTT. Translation: CASSGVGGSEKLFF.

The chain links TRBV27 to TRBJ1-3, with a tentative D call TRBD1 (5 bases). The CDR3 has 17 amino acids. Trimming left V 6 bases short and J 0 bases short, with 18 bases between. The germline V gene has CDR1 MNHEY and CDR2 SMNVEV (reference sequence). DNA for the CDR3: TGTGCCAGCAGCCTTATGGGGGGGGAGTTCTCTGGAAACACCATATATTTT. Encoded protein: CASSLMGGEFSGNTIYF.

The chain uses TRBV28 and TRBJ2-5, with 7 bases aligning to TRBD2. The J call could be wrong; TRBJ2-7 is a better fit for the DNA end. There are 15 residues in the CDR3. CDR1 and CDR2 (germline): MDHEN, SYDVKM. Here the CDR3 reads CASSAPGSGDYEQYF. DNA of the CDR3: TGTGCCAGCAGTGCCCCCGGGAGCGGGGATTACGAGCAGTACTTC.

V usage is TRBV27 and J usage is TRBJ2-5, with a weak D call TRBD2 (6 bases). V shed 1 base and J shed 5 bases, with 11 bases lying between them. Per the germline V gene, CDR1 is MNHEY and CDR2 is SMNVEV (reference sequence). The CDR3 covers 14 residues. The CDR3 protein is CASSLLGAGETQYF. The CDR3 region has the DNA TGTGCCAGCAGTTTATTAGGCGCGGGGGAGACCCAGTACTTC.

This rearrangement joins TRBV14 to TRBJ2-5, with TRBD2 identical over 10 bases. The CDR3 is 18 amino acids. CDR1 is SGHDN, CDR2 FVKESK, per germline. The junction had 11 bases not matched to a gene; V was cut back by 3 bases and J by 1 base. This CDR3 reads CASSHVAGGILFQETQYF. The CDR3 bases are TGTGCCAGCAGCCACGTAGCGGGGGGCATACTTTTCCAAGAGACCCAGTACTTC.

V is TRBV28 and J is TRBJ2-7; 11 bases fit TRBD2. The CDR3 extends over 16 amino acids. Per germline, CDR1 MDHEN and CDR2 SYDVKM. After removal of 4 bases from V and 4 bases from J, the junction contained 9 bases not matched to a gene. CDR3 sequence: CASSSHLSGRAYEQYF. CDR3 bases: TGTGCCAGCAGTTCCCATCTTAGCGGGAGGGCGTACGAGCAGTACTTC.